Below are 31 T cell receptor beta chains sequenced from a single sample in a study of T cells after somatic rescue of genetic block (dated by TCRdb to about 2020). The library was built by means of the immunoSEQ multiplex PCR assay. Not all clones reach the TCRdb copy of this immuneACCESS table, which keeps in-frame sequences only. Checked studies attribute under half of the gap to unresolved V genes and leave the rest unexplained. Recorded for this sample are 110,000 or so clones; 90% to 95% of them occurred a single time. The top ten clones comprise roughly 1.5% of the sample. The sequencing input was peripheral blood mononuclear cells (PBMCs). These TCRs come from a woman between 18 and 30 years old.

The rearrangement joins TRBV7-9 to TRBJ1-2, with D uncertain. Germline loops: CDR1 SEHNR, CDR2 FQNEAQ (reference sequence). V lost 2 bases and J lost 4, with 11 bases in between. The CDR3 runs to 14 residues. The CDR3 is CASSLIEGPYGYTF. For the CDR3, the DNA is TGTGCCAGCAGCTTAATCGAGGGTCCCTATGGCTACACCTTC.

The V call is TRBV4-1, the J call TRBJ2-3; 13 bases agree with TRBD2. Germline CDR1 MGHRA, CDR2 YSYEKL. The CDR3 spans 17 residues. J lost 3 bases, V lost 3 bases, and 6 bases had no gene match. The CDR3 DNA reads TGCGCCAGCAGCCAGGATACTAGCGGGGGGGCAACAGATACGCAGTATTTT. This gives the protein CASSQDTSGGATDTQYF.

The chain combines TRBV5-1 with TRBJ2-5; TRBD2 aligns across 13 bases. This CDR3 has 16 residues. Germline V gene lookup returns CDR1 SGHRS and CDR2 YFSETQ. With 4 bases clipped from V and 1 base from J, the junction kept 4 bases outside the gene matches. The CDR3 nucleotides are TGCGCCAGCAGCCCACTAGCGGGGGGGCCCCAAGAGACCCAGTACTTC. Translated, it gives CASSPLAGGPQETQYF.

The CDR3 sequence: CASSPPMDTQYF. CDR3 DNA: TGTGCCAGCAGCCCCCCTATGGATACGCAGTATTTT. The chain links TRBV11-2 to TRBJ2-3, with unresolved D. Germline lookup yields CDR1 SGHAT and CDR2 FQNNGV. Trimming cost V 5 bases and J 6 bases, with 9 bases left between them. The length of the CDR3 is 12 residues.

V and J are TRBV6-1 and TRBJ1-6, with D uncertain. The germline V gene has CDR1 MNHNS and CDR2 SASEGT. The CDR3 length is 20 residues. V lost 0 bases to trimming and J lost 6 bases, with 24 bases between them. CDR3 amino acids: CASSEARSGVARRTNSPLHF. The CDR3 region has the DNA TGTGCCAGCAGTGAAGCCCGTAGTGGGGTGGCACGGAGAACTAATTCACCCCTCCACTTT.

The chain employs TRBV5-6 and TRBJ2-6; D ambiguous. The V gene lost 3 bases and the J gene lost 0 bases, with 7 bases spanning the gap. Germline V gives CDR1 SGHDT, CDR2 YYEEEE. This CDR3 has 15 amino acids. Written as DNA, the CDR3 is TGTGCCAGCAGCTCCCTGGGCTCTGGGGCCAACGTCCTGACTTTC. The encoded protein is CASSSLGSGANVLTF.

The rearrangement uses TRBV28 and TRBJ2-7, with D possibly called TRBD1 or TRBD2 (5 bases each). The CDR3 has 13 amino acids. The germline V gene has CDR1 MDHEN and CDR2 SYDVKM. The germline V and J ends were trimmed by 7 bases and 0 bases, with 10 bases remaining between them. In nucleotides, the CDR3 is TGTGCCAGCACCCGGGACGGCTCCTACGAGCAGTACTTC. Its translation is CASTRDGSYEQYF.

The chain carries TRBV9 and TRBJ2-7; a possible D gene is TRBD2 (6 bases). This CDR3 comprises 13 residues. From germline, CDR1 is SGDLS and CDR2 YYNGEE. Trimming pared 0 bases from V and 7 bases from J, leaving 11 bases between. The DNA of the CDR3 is TGTGCCAGCAGCGTAGGGCGGGAAGGGGAGCAGTACTTC. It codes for CASSVGREGEQYF.

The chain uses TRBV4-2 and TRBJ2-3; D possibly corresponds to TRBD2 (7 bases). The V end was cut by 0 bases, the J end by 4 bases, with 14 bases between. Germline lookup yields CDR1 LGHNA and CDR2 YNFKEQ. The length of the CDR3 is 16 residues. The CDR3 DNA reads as TGTGCCAGCAGCCAAGAGTGGGGGGGCCTTCCAGATACGCAGTATTTT. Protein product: CASSQEWGGLPDTQYF.

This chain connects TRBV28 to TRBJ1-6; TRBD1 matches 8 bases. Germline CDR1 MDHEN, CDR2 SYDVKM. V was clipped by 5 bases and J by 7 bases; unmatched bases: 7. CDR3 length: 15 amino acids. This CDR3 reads CASSDYRGSNSPLHF. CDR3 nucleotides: TGTGCCAGCAGTGATTACAGGGGGTCGAATTCACCCCTCCACTTT.

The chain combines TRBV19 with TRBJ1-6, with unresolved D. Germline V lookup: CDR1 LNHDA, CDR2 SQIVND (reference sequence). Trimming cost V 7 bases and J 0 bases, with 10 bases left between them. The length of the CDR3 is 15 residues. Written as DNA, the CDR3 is TGTGCCAGTAATGGGAGAAGCTCCTATAATTCACCCCTCCACTTT. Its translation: CASNGRSSYNSPLHF.

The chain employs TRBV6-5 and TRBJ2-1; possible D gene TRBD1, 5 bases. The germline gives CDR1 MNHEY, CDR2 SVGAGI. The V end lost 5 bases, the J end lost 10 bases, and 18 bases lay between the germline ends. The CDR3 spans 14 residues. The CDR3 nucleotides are TGTGCCAGCAGTAAACTAAATCAGGGTGAAGAGCAGTTCTTC. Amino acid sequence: CASSKLNQGEEQFF.

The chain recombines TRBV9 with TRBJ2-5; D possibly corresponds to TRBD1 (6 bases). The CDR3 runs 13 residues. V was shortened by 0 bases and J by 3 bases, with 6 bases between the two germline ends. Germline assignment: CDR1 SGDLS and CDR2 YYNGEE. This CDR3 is CASSVDREETQYF. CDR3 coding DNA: TGTGCCAGCAGCGTAGACAGGGAAGAGACCCAGTACTTC.

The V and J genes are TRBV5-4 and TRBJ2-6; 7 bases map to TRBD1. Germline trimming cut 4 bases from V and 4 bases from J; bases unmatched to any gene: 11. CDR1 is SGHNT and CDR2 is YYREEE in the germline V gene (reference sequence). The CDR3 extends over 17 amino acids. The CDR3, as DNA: TGTGCCAGCAGCGACCGGGACAGCCCCCTCGGGGCCAACGTCCTGACTTTC. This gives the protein CASSDRDSPLGANVLTF.

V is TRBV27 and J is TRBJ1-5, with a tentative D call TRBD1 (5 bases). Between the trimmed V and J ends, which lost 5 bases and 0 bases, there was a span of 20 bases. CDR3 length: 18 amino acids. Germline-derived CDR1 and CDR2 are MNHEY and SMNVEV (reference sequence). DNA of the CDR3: TGTGCCAGCAGTGGGGGTAACCTCAGTAGGAATAGCAATCAGCCCCAGCATTTT. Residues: CASSGGNLSRNSNQPQHF.

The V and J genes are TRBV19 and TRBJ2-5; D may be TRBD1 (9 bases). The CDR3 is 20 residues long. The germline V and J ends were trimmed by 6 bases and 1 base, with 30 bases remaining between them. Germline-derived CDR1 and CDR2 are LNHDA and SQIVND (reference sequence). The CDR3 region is CASSPKGGTGRGGIQETQYF. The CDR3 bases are TGTGCCAGTAGCCCAAAAGGCGGGACAGGGCGCGGGGGGATCCAAGAGACCCAGTACTTC.

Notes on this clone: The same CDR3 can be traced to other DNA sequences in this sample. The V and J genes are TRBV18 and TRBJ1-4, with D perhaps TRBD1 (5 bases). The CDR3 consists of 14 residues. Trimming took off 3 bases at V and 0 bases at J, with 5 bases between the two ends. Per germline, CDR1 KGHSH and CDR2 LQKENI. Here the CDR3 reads CASSPGATNEKLFF. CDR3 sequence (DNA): TGTGCCAGCTCACCGGGGGCAACTAATGAAAAACTGTTTTTT.

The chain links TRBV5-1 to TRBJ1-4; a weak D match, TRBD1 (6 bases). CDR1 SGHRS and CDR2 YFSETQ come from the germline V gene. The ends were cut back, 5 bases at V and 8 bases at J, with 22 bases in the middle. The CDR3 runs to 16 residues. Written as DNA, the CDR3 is TGCGCCAGCAGTTTGTCGACGGGGGCATCCACCGAAAAACTGTTTTTT. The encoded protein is CASSLSTGASTEKLFF.

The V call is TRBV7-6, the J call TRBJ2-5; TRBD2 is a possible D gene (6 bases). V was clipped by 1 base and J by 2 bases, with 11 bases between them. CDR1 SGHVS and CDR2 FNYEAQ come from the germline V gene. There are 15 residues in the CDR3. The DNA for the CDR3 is TGTGCCAGCAGCTTAGGTGCGGGGAGTCAAGAGACCCAGTACTTC. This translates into CASSLGAGSQETQYF.

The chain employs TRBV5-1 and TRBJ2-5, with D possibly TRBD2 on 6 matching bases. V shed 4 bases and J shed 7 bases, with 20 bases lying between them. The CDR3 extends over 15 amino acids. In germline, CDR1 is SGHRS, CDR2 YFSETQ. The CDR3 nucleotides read TGCGCCAGCAGCCCCACTGGAGGCTTGGGAGGGACCCAGTACTTC. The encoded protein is CASSPTGGLGGTQYF.

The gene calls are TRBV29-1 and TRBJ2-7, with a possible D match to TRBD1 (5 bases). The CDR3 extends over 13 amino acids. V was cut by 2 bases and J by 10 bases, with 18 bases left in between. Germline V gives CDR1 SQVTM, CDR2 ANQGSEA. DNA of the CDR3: TGCAGCGTTGAAAACCCACAAGCAGACAGCCAGTACTTC. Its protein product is CSVENPQADSQYF.

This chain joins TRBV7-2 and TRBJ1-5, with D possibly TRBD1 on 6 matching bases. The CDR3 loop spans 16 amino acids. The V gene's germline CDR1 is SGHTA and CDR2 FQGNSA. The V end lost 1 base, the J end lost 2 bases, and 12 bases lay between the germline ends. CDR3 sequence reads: CASSLEFRQGNQPQHF. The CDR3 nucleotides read TGTGCCAGCAGCTTAGAGTTCCGACAGGGCAATCAGCCCCAGCATTTT.

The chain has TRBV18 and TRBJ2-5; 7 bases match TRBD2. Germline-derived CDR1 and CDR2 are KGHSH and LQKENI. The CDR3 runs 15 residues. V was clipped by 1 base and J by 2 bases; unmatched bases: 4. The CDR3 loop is CASSPRWGGQETQYF. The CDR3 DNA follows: TGTGCCAGCTCACCACGATGGGGGGGACAAGAGACCCAGTACTTC.

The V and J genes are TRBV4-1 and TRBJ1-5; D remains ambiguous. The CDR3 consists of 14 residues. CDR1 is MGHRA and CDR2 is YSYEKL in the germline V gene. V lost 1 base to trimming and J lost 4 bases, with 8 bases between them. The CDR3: CASSQGAGNQPQHF. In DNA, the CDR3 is TGCGCCAGCAGCCAAGGAGCGGGAAATCAGCCCCAGCATTTT.

CDR3 bases: TGTGCCAGCAGCAAAGGGGCTAGCGGGGGGTACAATGAGCAGTTCTTC. Protein sequence: CASSKGASGGYNEQFF. The rearrangement links TRBV11-3 to TRBJ2-1, with 11 bases fitting TRBD2. The germline V gene has CDR1 SGHNT and CDR2 YENEEA. The J segment lost 4 bases and the V segment lost 5 bases, leaving 7 bases of the junction unmatched. The CDR3 runs to 16 residues.

In DNA form, the CDR3 reads TGTGCCAGCAGCGTCGGGACTAGCGGTACCTACGAGCAGTACTTC. It is translated as CASSVGTSGTYEQYF. The chain uses TRBV5-4 and TRBJ2-7; 11 nucleotides match TRBD2. Germline loops: CDR1 SGHNT, CDR2 YYREEE (reference sequence). CDR3 length: 15 amino acids. The V gene end was trimmed by 4 bases and the J gene end by 2 bases; junction bases not matched to a gene: 5.

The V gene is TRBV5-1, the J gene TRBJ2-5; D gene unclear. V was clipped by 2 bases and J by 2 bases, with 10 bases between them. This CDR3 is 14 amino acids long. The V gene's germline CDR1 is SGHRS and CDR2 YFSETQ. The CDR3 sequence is CASSFRSAQETQYF. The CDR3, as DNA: TGCGCCAGCAGCTTCAGGTCAGCGCAAGAGACCCAGTACTTC.

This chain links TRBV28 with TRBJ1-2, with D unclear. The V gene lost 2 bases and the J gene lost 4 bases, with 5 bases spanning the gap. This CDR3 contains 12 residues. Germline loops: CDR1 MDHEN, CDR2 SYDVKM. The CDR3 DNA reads TGTGCCAGCAGTTTAGGGGTCTATGGCTACACCTTC. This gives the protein CASSLGVYGYTF.

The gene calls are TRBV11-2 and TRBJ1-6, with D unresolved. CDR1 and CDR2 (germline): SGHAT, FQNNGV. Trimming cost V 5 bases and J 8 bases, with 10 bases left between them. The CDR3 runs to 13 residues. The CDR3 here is CASSPSTDSPLHF. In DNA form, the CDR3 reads TGTGCCAGCAGCCCCTCCACGGATTCACCCCTCCACTTT.

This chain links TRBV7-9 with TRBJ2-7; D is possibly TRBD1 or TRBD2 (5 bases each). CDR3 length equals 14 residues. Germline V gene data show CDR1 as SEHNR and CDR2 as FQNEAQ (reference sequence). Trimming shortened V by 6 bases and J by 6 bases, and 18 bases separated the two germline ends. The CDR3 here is CASSSRDLRAEQYF. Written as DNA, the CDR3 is TGTGCCAGCAGTTCTCGGGACCTCCGGGCCGAGCAGTACTTC.

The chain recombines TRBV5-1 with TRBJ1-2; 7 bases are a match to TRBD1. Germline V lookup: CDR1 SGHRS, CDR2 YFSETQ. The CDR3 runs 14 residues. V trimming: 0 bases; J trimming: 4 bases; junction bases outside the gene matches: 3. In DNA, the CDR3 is TGCGCCAGCAGCTTGGAGGGGGCATCCTATGGCTACACCTTC. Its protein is CASSLEGASYGYTF.